A single sample is the source of the 31 T cell receptor beta chains below, sequenced in a study of T-cell reconstitution after alpha-beta-depleted transplantation in children. Unique molecular identifiers were used to barcode this TCRbeta library. TCRdb passed the PCR reads through MiXCR, listing each CDR3 protein once. The sample holds 75,000 to 90,000 distinct CDR3 sequences, around 14% seen once. The input for sequencing was PBMCs, mostly from graft donor cells, taken 180 days after TCRalphabeta/CD19-depleted stem cell transplant. These receptors were obtained from a male patient under 10 years old who had a stem cell transplant for acute lymphoblastic leukemia, so the T cells may come from the graft donor.

The V call is TRBV7-9, the J call TRBJ1-1; no reliable D call. Trimming removed 6 bases at V and 0 bases at J, with 5 bases between. The CDR3 is 12 residues long. Germline-derived CDR1 and CDR2 are SEHNR and FQNEAQ (reference sequence). The CDR3 here is CASSYLNTEAFF. For the CDR3, the DNA is TGTGCCAGCAGTTATTTGAACACTGAAGCTTTCTTT.

DNA for the CDR3: TGCAGTGCCTTTAGGGGGACCCAGTACTTC. Protein: CSAFRGTQYF. The V call is TRBV20-1, the J call TRBJ2-5; tentatively, D is TRBD1 (5 bases). CDR1 is DFQATT, CDR2 SNEGSKA, per germline (reference sequence). Trimming shortened V by 6 bases and J by 7 bases, and 9 bases separated the two germline ends. The length of the CDR3 is 10 residues.

This clonotype was counted between two and nine times. This sequence joins TRBV29-1 and TRBJ2-7; TRBD2 is a possible D gene (5 bases). In germline, CDR1 is SQVTM, CDR2 ANQGSEA. This CDR3 has 12 residues. Trimming took 7 bases from V and 4 from J, leaving 14 bases between them. CDR3 protein: CSAEGRPYEQYF. CDR3 in DNA: TGCAGCGCCGAGGGCCGCCCTTACGAGCAGTACTTC.

This clonotype was found many times. The V gene is TRBV10-3, the J gene TRBJ2-1; TRBD1 matches 8 bases. CDR1 ENHRY and CDR2 SYGVKD come from the germline V gene. Trimming removed 4 bases from V and 7 bases from J; junction bases left unmatched: 9. CDR3 length equals 15 residues. CDR3: CAISGRQGSWNEQFF. The CDR3 nucleotides read TGTGCCATCAGTGGCCGACAGGGGAGTTGGAATGAGCAGTTCTTC.

The chain links TRBV5-4 to TRBJ2-5; D unclear. Germline CDR1 and CDR2: SGHNT and YYREEE (reference sequence). The CDR3 loop spans 13 amino acids. The V and J ends lost 0 bases and 3 bases respectively, with 6 bases between them. CDR3 protein: CASSLDSKETQYF. The CDR3 coding sequence is TGTGCCAGCAGCTTGGACAGTAAAGAGACCCAGTACTTC.

A few counts support this clonotype. The chain recombines TRBV29-1 with TRBJ2-7; 10 positions agree with TRBD1. Germline V gene data show CDR1 as SQVTM and CDR2 as ANQGSEA. Losses at the gene ends were 2 bases for V and 3 bases for J; bases not matched to a gene: 10. The CDR3 contains 16 residues. This chain's CDR3 is CSVEYNRDRGYYEQYF. The CDR3 nucleotides are TGCAGCGTTGAATACAACCGGGACAGGGGATACTACGAGCAGTACTTC.

The CDR3 coding sequence is TGTGCCAGCACCCCCGGAGTAGGACTAGGCCTTACAGATACGCAGTATTTT. Encoded protein: CASTPGVGLGLTDTQYF. The chain employs TRBV12-3 or TRBV12-4 and TRBJ2-3; 7 bases align to TRBD2. The CDR3 is 17 residues long. Trimming took 7 bases from V and 3 from J; bases not matched to a gene: 16.

In this sample, this clonotype turned up a few times. V usage is TRBV6-5 and J usage is TRBJ2-7, with a weak D call TRBD2 (5 bases). The CDR3 has 15 amino acids. Trimming took 2 bases from V and 3 from J, leaving 14 bases between them. CDR1 and CDR2 from the germline V gene are MNHEY and SVGAGI. The CDR3, as DNA: TGTGCCAGCAGTTACACGATGGGGAGATTCTACGAGCAGTACTTC. It codes for CASSYTMGRFYEQYF.

This clonotype was counted only a few times. The V call is TRBV5-1, the J call TRBJ1-3; no reliable D call. V was clipped by 0 bases and J by 0 bases, with 7 bases between them. Germline V gene sequence: CDR1 SGHRS, CDR2 YFSETQ. CDR3 size: 15 residues. The CDR3 protein is CASSLERISGNTIYF. The CDR3 DNA reads TGCGCCAGCAGCTTGGAACGTATCTCTGGAAACACCATATATTTT.

V and J are TRBV7-2 and TRBJ2-3; either TRBD1 or TRBD2 may supply D (5 bases each). Trimming took 5 bases from V and 8 from J, leaving 17 bases between them. CDR1 and CDR2 from the germline V gene are SGHTA and FQGNSA. The CDR3 sequence is 14 residues long. CDR3 loop: CASSPGAYLGTQYF. The CDR3 nucleotides read TGTGCCAGCAGCCCCGGGGCATACCTCGGTACGCAGTATTTT.

This clonotype occurred a few times. This sequence joins TRBV6-2 or TRBV6-3 and TRBJ2-4; 10 bases are a match to TRBD1. With V trimmed by 4 bases and J by 6 bases, 6 bases remained unmatched. Germline loops: CDR1 MNHEY, CDR2 SVGEGT. The CDR3 extends over 15 amino acids. The DNA for the CDR3 is TGTGCCAGCAGTTCCCGCGGGACAGGGGTAAACATTCAGTACTTC. Translating gives CASSSRGTGVNIQYF.

This clonotype was seen a handful of times. The chain links TRBV9 to TRBJ2-5; 7 bases line up with TRBD2. In germline, CDR1 is SGDLS, CDR2 YYNGEE. The CDR3 length is 16 residues. With 3 bases clipped from V and 0 bases from J, the junction kept 8 bases outside the gene matches. CDR3 amino acids: CASSGGGRRYQETQYF. The CDR3, as DNA: TGTGCCAGCAGCGGGGGAGGGCGGAGGTACCAAGAGACCCAGTACTTC.

The rearrangement uses TRBV2 and TRBJ2-3; 9 nucleotides align to TRBD2. The junction had 14 bases not matched to a gene; V was cut back by 10 bases and J by 0 bases. CDR1 is SNHLY and CDR2 is FYNNEI in the germline V gene. This CDR3 spans 17 amino acids. CDR3 nucleotides: TGTGCCAACCTCAGGGGAAGCGGGGGGTCTAGCACAGATACGCAGTATTTT. Amino acids: CANLRGSGGSSTDTQYF.

This clonotype is labeled as medium-sized. The chain is built from TRBV5-1 and TRBJ1-3; D is perhaps TRBD1 (5 bases). Germline V gene lookup returns CDR1 SGHRS and CDR2 YFSETQ. V was trimmed by 3 bases and J by 4 bases, leaving 11 bases between them. This CDR3 has 14 amino acids. The CDR3 sequence: CASSSGPSGNTIYF. The CDR3 DNA reads TGCGCCAGCAGCTCGGGACCTTCCGGAAACACCATATATTTT.

In this sample, this clonotype turned up a few times. The chain has TRBV4-3 and TRBJ2-3; TRBD2 aligns across 7 bases. Germline CDR1 and CDR2: LGHNA and YSLEER. The CDR3 is 15 residues long. V shed 4 bases and J 5 bases; nucleotides not matched to a gene: 9. CDR3 coding DNA: TGCGCCAGCAGCCCCCGGGAGGCCGGAGGAGATACGCAGTATTTT. Amino acids: CASSPREAGGDTQYF.

In this sample, this clonotype turned up a few times. This chain connects TRBV5-1 to TRBJ2-5, with D perhaps TRBD1 or TRBD2 (5 bases each). CDR3 length: 15 amino acids. Germline CDR1 is SGHRS and CDR2 is YFSETQ. Between the trimmed V and J ends, which lost 3 bases and 1 base, there was a span of 13 bases. The CDR3 protein is CASSSHGDVQETQYF. In nucleotides, the CDR3 is TGCGCCAGCAGCTCCCATGGGGACGTCCAAGAGACCCAGTACTTC.

The chain joins TRBV29-1 to TRBJ2-7; D unresolved. V gave up 1 base and J gave up 9 bases, with 13 bases separating them. This CDR3 region has 12 residues. The germline V gene has CDR1 SQVTM and CDR2 ANQGSEA. The CDR3 nucleotides read TGCAGCGTTGAAGGACCCACGGTCGGGCAGTACTTC. Its protein product is CSVEGPTVGQYF.

The chain carries TRBV7-9 and TRBJ1-2, with a tentative D call TRBD1 (6 bases). This CDR3 contains 14 residues. Trimming removed 1 base at V and 3 bases at J, with 9 bases between. Germline V lookup: CDR1 SEHNR, CDR2 FQNEAQ (reference sequence). In DNA form, the CDR3 reads TGTGCCAGCAGCTTAGGGGGGCGAGACTATGGCTACACCTTC. It codes for CASSLGGRDYGYTF.

This clonotype was seen many times. The chain joins TRBV5-1 to TRBJ2-1; D remains unclear. CDR1 and CDR2 from the germline V gene are SGHRS and YFSETQ. V dropped 3 bases and J dropped 9 bases, with 7 bases sitting between them. This CDR3 spans 11 amino acids. As DNA, the CDR3 is TGCGCCAGCAGCTCTTCCGGTGAGCAGTTCTTC. Protein product: CASSSSGEQFF.

The table lists this clonotype with a few counts. The rearrangement joins TRBV20-1 to TRBJ2-7, with TRBD1 matching over 7 bases. V shed 0 bases, J shed 2 bases, and the junction held 7 bases outside the gene matches. The V gene's germline CDR1 is DFQATT and CDR2 SNEGSKA (reference sequence). The CDR3 is 15 amino acids. CDR3 protein: CSARDPRQGTYEQYF. For the CDR3, the DNA is TGCAGTGCTAGAGACCCCCGACAGGGAACCTACGAGCAGTACTTC.

The rearrangement uses TRBV28 and TRBJ2-1, with D perhaps TRBD1 or TRBD2 (5 bases each). CDR1 is MDHEN and CDR2 is SYDVKM in the germline V gene. The length of the CDR3 is 13 residues. V was trimmed by 8 bases and J by 4 bases, leaving 12 bases between them. The CDR3 sequence: CASQEGHYNEQFF. CDR3 DNA sequence: TGTGCCAGCCAAGAGGGGCATTACAATGAGCAGTTCTTC.

CDR3 DNA: TGTGCCAGCAGCCCAAACGACTATAGCAATCAGCCCCAGCATTTT. Translation gives CASSPNDYSNQPQHF. V and J are TRBV7-2 and TRBJ1-5; D is unresolved. The germline V gene has CDR1 SGHTA and CDR2 FQGNSA. V was clipped by 5 bases and J by 0 bases, with 11 bases between them. The CDR3 is 15 amino acids.

This clonotype was seen more than once but under ten times. This chain links TRBV7-2 with TRBJ1-2, with TRBD1 matching 8 bases. The V and J ends lost 4 bases and 7 bases, in that order; junction bases with no gene match: 2. CDR1 and CDR2 from the germline V gene are SGHTA and FQGNSA. The CDR3 has 12 residues. The CDR3 DNA reads as TGTGCCAGCAGCTCGGACAGGGTTGGCTACACCTTC. Protein product: CASSSDRVGYTF.

The rearrangement uses TRBV5-1 and TRBJ2-1, with 14 bases lining up with TRBD2. The V gene's germline CDR1 is SGHRS and CDR2 YFSETQ. Trimming cost V 3 bases and J 8 bases; bases outside gene matches: 4. CDR3 size: 15 residues. CDR3 sequence (DNA): TGCGCCAGCAGCTGGACTAGCGGGGGGTTCCATGAGCAGTTCTTC. Translated, it gives CASSWTSGGFHEQFF.

By its share, this clonotype is medium-sized. The V gene is TRBV9, the J gene TRBJ2-1; TRBD2 is a possible D gene (7 bases). Germline V gives CDR1 SGDLS, CDR2 YYNGEE. This CDR3 spans 14 amino acids. Trimming pared 0 bases from V and 6 bases from J, leaving 10 bases between. CDR3 nucleotides: TGTGCCAGCAGCGTAGGGGGGGGGCCCAATGAGCAGTTCTTC. Translating it yields CASSVGGGPNEQFF.

Comments on this clonotype: This clone may be a read error of a much larger clone one base away. This rearrangement joins TRBV4-2 to TRBJ2-5; perhaps TRBD2 as D (5 bases). Between the trimmed V and J ends, which lost 4 bases and 5 bases, there was a span of 11 bases. This CDR3 comprises 13 residues. Germline lookup yields CDR1 LGHNA and CDR2 YNFKEQ. In DNA form, the CDR3 reads TGTGCCAGCAGCCCCGGGGTCTTGGAGACCCAGTACTTC. This translates into CASSPGVLETQYF.

The chain couples TRBV12-3 or TRBV12-4 to TRBJ2-5, with 8 bases aligning to TRBD1. The trim removed 8 bases at V and 6 bases at J, leaving 8 bases unmatched. The CDR3 contains 13 residues. CDR3 loop: CASGTGTLQTQYF. Written as DNA, the CDR3 is TGTGCCAGCGGGACAGGTACCCTTCAGACCCAGTACTTC.

This clonotype was picked up many times. The V and J genes are TRBV29-1 and TRBJ2-5; a possible D gene is TRBD1 (6 bases). This CDR3 is 14 amino acids long. V was cut by 4 bases and J by 1 base, with 13 bases left in between. Germline V lookup: CDR1 SQVTM, CDR2 ANQGSEA. The CDR3 nucleotides read TGCAGCGTTGCAGCTTGGGGGCTCCAAGAGACCCAGTACTTC. The encoded protein is CSVAAWGLQETQYF. The variable domain in full, with the rest retrieved from reference TRBV29-1 and TRBJ2-5, is SAVISQKPSRDICQRGTSLTIQCQVDSQVTMMFWYRQQPGQSLTLIATANQGSEATYESGFVIDKFPISRPNLTFSTLTVSNMSPEDSSIYLCSVAAWGLQETQYFGPGTRLLVL.

This clonotype was seen a handful of times. The chain joins TRBV25-1 to TRBJ1-1; D uncertain. The CDR3 totals 12 residues. Per germline, CDR1 MGHDK and CDR2 SYGVNS. Trimming shortened V by 5 bases and J by 6 bases, and 10 bases separated the two germline ends. CDR3 sequence: CASSWGGPEAFF. The CDR3 DNA reads as TGTGCCAGCAGTTGGGGAGGCCCTGAAGCTTTCTTT.

This clonotype came up many times. Here the CDR3 DNA reads TGTGCCAGCAGCTTAGCGACGGTTTTAGCCAAAAACATTCAGTACTTC. Its translation: CASSLATVLAKNIQYF. This chain uses TRBV7-2 with TRBJ2-4; D call uncertain. Trimming took 0 bases from V and 0 from J, leaving 9 bases between them. This CDR3 region has 16 residues. Germline V lookup: CDR1 SGHTA, CDR2 FQGNSA.

J is TRBJ2-2 and V is TRBV5-1; D is unclear. The CDR3 covers 14 residues. The V gene's germline CDR1 is SGHRS and CDR2 YFSETQ. V lost 0 bases and J lost 4, with 7 bases in between. The CDR3 nucleotides are TGCGCCAGCAGCTTGGGACGGGTCACCGGGGAGCTGTTTTTT. Amino acid sequence: CASSLGRVTGELFF.